This T cell receptor (beta chain) is from a study of CD8+CD57+ T cells in acquired aplastic anemia. Study-wide background: Yields of DNA that came from sorted CD4+ and CD8+ cells averaged about 3.4 ug. Where healthy donors were concerned, CD4+ cells averaged roughly 11 million reads. Broader study findings: Patients had twenty-nine CD8+ CDR3 sequences in common with controls (the shared set). Patients and controls were not found to differ significantly in CD8+ Simpson's diversity.

Between the trimmed V and J ends, which lost 7 bases and 4 bases, there was a span of 17 bases. The CDR3 spans 15 residues. Germline V CDR1 and CDR2: LNHDA, SQIVND (reference sequence). This clonotype was seen only once. What it recognizes is unknown. Genomic DNA constituted the template upon which TCR beta VDJ and CDR3 profiling was performed. One entry per CDR3 protein, called by TCRdb with MiXCR from the reads. The repertoire holds roughly 200,000 distinct CDR3 sequences, with over 60% as singletons. The receptor was derived from a human donor in good health. V usage is TRBV19 and J usage is TRBJ1-5; no clear D. The source material was sorted CD4+, CD8+, or CD8+CD57+ T cells (not recorded which) from PBMCs. CDR3 DNA: TGTGCCAGTACATTCGGGGAGTGGGTTAATCAGCCCCAGCATTTT. Encoded protein: CASTFGEWVNQPQHF.